The 19 T cell receptor beta chains below come from one sample, sequenced in a study of PD-1 blockade in classical Hodgkin lymphoma. As to time point: cycle 4 day 1 (C4D1), after five to seven weeks of nivolumab. Each and every patient relapsed after autologous stem cell transplantation, and patients got differing brentuximab vedotin exposure. The method was immunoSEQ multiplex PCR; TCRdb's version includes in-frame clones alone and lacks a portion of them. The repertoire consists of some 39,000 clones, with around four fifths occurring once and the leading ten covering 37%. This specimen consisted of peripheral blood mononuclear cells (PBMCs), obtained before the fourth cycle of nivolumab. These receptors were taken from a human donor with classical Hodgkin lymphoma.

This clone is labeled medium-sized. This chain joins TRBV19 and TRBJ2-5; 7 nucleotides agree with TRBD1. Germline V gene data show CDR1 as LNHDA and CDR2 as SQIVND (reference sequence). The J segment lost 3 bases and the V segment lost 8 bases, leaving 3 bases of the junction unmatched. This CDR3 has 12 amino acids. As DNA, the CDR3 is TGTGCCAGTGGGACAGAGGAAGAGACCCAGTACTTC. It is translated as CASGTEEETQYF. The full variable domain, its missing parts supplied by reference TRBV19 and TRBJ2-5, is DGGITQSPKYLFRKEGQNVTLSCEQNLNHDAMYWYRQDPGQGLRLIYYSQIVNDFQKGDIAEGYSVSREKKESFPLTVTSAQKNPTAFYLCASGTEEETQYFGPGTRLLVL.

The rearrangement links TRBV11-1 to TRBJ2-3, with D tentatively TRBD2 (8 bases). The germline V gene has CDR1 SGHAT and CDR2 FQDESV (reference sequence). V was pared by 5 bases and J by 3 bases, with 15 bases between. This CDR3 has 15 amino acids. CDR3 in DNA: TGTGCCAGCAGCCACGGGAGGGGGCGGACAGATACGCAGTATTTT. It encodes CASSHGRGRTDTQYF.

This chain links TRBV30 with TRBJ1-1; D unclear. Germline lookup yields CDR1 GTSNPN and CDR2 SVGIG (reference sequence). Trimming left V 4 bases short and J 1 base short, with 10 bases between. This CDR3 comprises 13 residues. CDR3 loop: CAWTLSPNTEAFF. DNA for the CDR3: TGTGCCTGGACACTTTCCCCGAACACTGAAGCTTTCTTT. Full variable domain (missing parts from reference TRBV30 and TRBJ1-1): SQTIHQWPATLVQPVGSPLSLECTVEGTSNPNLYWYRQAAGRGLQLLFYSVGIGQISSEVPQNLSASRPQDRQFILSSKKLLLSDSGFYLCAWTLSPNTEAFFGQGTRLTVV.

The chain is built from TRBV7-2 and TRBJ2-7, with D possibly TRBD2 on 7 matching bases. V lost 2 bases to trimming and J lost 9 bases, with 14 bases between them. Germline CDR1 is SGHTA and CDR2 is FQGNSA. This CDR3 comprises 13 residues. Here the CDR3 DNA reads TGTGCCAGCAGCTTACCGAACAGGGAGGGGCAGTACTTC. It yields the protein CASSLPNREGQYF.

The V call is TRBV7-2, the J call TRBJ2-7, with TRBD2 as a possible D gene (6 bases). Germline lookup yields CDR1 SGHTA and CDR2 FQGNSA. Trimming cost V 3 bases and J 0 bases, with 15 bases left between them. This CDR3 is built from 16 residues. CDR3 sequence reads: CASSFGGVGVSYEQYF. The CDR3 bases are TGTGCCAGCAGCTTCGGAGGGGTGGGGGTCTCCTACGAGCAGTACTTC.

The genes are TRBV27 and TRBJ1-1, with TRBD1 as a possible D gene (5 bases). Germline lookup yields CDR1 MNHEY and CDR2 SMNVEV (reference sequence). Trimming shortened V by 5 bases and J by 5 bases, and 18 bases separated the two germline ends. This CDR3 contains 15 residues. The CDR3 loop reads CASSQDSRGQTEAFF. CDR3 in DNA: TGTGCCAGCAGTCAGGACTCCAGAGGACAAACTGAAGCTTTCTTT.

This clone appeared a single time. The chain uses TRBV4-2 and TRBJ1-2; D ambiguous. CDR3 length: 14 residues. Germline V lookup: CDR1 LGHNA, CDR2 YNFKEQ. The V end lost 2 bases, the J end lost 5 bases, and 12 bases lay between the germline ends. CDR3: CASSQTPNVYGYTF. The CDR3, as DNA: TGTGCCAGCAGCCAAACCCCAAATGTATATGGCTACACCTTC.

CDR3 coding DNA: TGTGCCAGCAGTTGGGACGGTGAGGGCACAGATACGCAGTATTTT. Protein product: CASSWDGEGTDTQYF. V gene TRBV28 combines with J gene TRBJ2-3; the D call may be TRBD1 or TRBD2 (5 bases each). In germline, CDR1 is MDHEN, CDR2 SYDVKM. The CDR3 runs to 15 residues. The V and J ends lost 4 bases and 1 base respectively, with 12 bases between them.

The gene calls are TRBV4-3 and TRBJ2-1; 8 bases fit TRBD1. This CDR3 contains 16 residues. J gave up 9 bases and V 0 bases, and 10 bases lay outside the gene matches. From germline, CDR1 is LGHNA and CDR2 YSLEER. CDR3 DNA sequence: TGCGCCAGCAGCCAAGATTGGGGACAGGCGCAGGGTGAGCAGTTCTTC. The encoded protein is CASSQDWGQAQGEQFF.

The chain links TRBV9 to TRBJ2-5; 7 bases match TRBD1. With 3 bases clipped from V and 3 bases from J, the junction kept 8 bases outside the gene matches. Germline values: CDR1 SGDLS, CDR2 YYNGEE. The CDR3 runs to 15 residues. CDR3 residues: CASSATGTDEETQYF. The CDR3 nucleotides are TGTGCCAGCAGCGCGACCGGGACAGACGAAGAGACCCAGTACTTC.

The rearrangement uses TRBV30 and TRBJ2-3; TRBD1 matches at 7 bases. The ends lost 0 bases at V and 1 base at J; junction bases unmatched: 4. Germline CDR1 is GTSNPN and CDR2 is SVGIG (reference sequence). The CDR3 consists of 15 residues. The CDR3 is CAWSVGGVGTDTQYF. The CDR3 DNA follows: TGTGCCTGGAGTGTAGGGGGCGTGGGCACAGATACGCAGTATTTT.

Only one count was recorded for this clone. CDR3 sequence reads: CAITRRAEEGYTF. In DNA form, the CDR3 reads TGTGCCATAACCCGACGGGCCGAGGAGGGCTACACCTTC. This chain uses TRBV10-3 with TRBJ1-2, with D unclear. Trimming left V 9 bases short and J 8 bases short, with 19 bases between. The length of the CDR3 is 13 residues. The V gene's germline CDR1 is ENHRY and CDR2 SYGVKD.

The rearrangement uses TRBV19 and TRBJ2-7; a possible D gene is TRBD2 (5 bases). The CDR3 contains 14 residues. Germline V gene sequence: CDR1 LNHDA, CDR2 SQIVND (reference sequence). With 5 bases removed from V and 2 bases from J, the gap between germline ends came to 13 bases. The CDR3 nucleotides read TGTGCCAGTAGTTCCCTGGAGGCAGCCTACGAGCAGTACTTC. It yields the protein CASSSLEAAYEQYF.

This sequence joins TRBV29-1 and TRBJ1-1, with D unclear. V was pared by 5 bases and J by 5 bases, with 9 bases between. The CDR3 covers 11 residues. The germline CDR1 and CDR2 sequences are SQVTM and ANQGSEA. This chain's CDR3 is CSVPDSTEAFF. Here the CDR3 DNA reads TGCAGCGTTCCGGACTCAACTGAAGCTTTCTTT.

J is TRBJ1-2 and V is TRBV6-5; D ambiguous. Trimming took 2 bases from V and 3 from J, leaving 13 bases between them. The CDR3 is made up of 15 amino acids. In germline, CDR1 is MNHEY, CDR2 SVGAGI. The CDR3 DNA reads TGTGCCAGCAGTTACGGCGGGGTTGGGGACTATGGCTACACCTTC. It translates to CASSYGGVGDYGYTF.

The rearrangement links TRBV15 to TRBJ2-3; a possible D gene is TRBD2 (7 bases). The germline V gene encodes CDR1 LNHNV and CDR2 YYDKDF (reference sequence). V was cut by 7 bases and J by 5 bases, with 13 bases left in between. CDR3 length equals 13 residues. CDR3 DNA sequence: TGTGCCACCACCCAGGGAGGGGGAGATACGCAGTATTTT. Its translation is CATTQGGGDTQYF.

The chain is built from TRBV5-1 and TRBJ1-5; perhaps TRBD1 as D (6 bases). This CDR3 region has 15 residues. In germline, CDR1 is SGHRS, CDR2 YFSETQ. V was pared by 0 bases and J by 6 bases, with 13 bases between. This chain's CDR3 is CASSLASGVPQPQHF. In nucleotides, the CDR3 is TGCGCCAGCAGCTTGGCCTCAGGGGTGCCTCAGCCCCAGCATTTT.

The chain links TRBV5-1 to TRBJ2-2, with TRBD1 identical over 9 bases. Germline V gene data show CDR1 as SGHRS and CDR2 as YFSETQ. The J segment lost 5 bases and the V segment lost 4 bases, leaving 6 bases of the junction unmatched. The CDR3 is made up of 15 amino acids. CDR3 coding DNA: TGCGCCAGCAGCATACAGGGGGCGGAGACCGGGGAGCTGTTTTTT. It codes for CASSIQGAETGELFF.

This sequence joins TRBV7-3 and TRBJ1-3; D call uncertain. Trimming stripped 1 base from V and 0 bases from J, with 7 bases between. Germline assignment: CDR1 SGHTA and CDR2 FQGTGA. The CDR3 is 15 amino acids. CDR3 amino acids: CASSLMGSSGNTIYF. The CDR3 nucleotides read TGTGCCAGCAGCTTAATGGGGAGCTCTGGAAACACCATATATTTT.